This TCR beta chain was sequenced in a study of OX40 agonist ivuxolimab in advanced cancers. Study-wide background: The study gave patients intravenous ivuxolimab at 0.01 to 10 mg/kg every 2 weeks.

TCRdb's table, derived via immunoSEQ multiplex PCR, lists solely in-frame clones and lacks some. The profile shows 65,000 to 85,000 clones, approximately 94% of them singletons. V was cut by 1 base and J by 2 bases, with 11 bases left in between. CDR1 SGHVS and CDR2 FNYEAQ come from the germline V gene. CDR3 length: 15 amino acids. The chain combines TRBV7-6 with TRBJ1-1; D perhaps matches TRBD1 (5 bases). This receptor was obtained from an adult with an advanced solid tumor such as melanoma, head and neck, liver or kidney cancer. The material sequenced was CD4+ or CD8+ T cells sorted from blood, taken in a trial of the OX40 agonist ivuxolimab. CDR3 sequence reads: CASSLGTGVNTEAFF. The CDR3 coding sequence is TGTGCCAGCAGCTTAGGAACAGGTGTCAACACTGAAGCTTTCTTT.